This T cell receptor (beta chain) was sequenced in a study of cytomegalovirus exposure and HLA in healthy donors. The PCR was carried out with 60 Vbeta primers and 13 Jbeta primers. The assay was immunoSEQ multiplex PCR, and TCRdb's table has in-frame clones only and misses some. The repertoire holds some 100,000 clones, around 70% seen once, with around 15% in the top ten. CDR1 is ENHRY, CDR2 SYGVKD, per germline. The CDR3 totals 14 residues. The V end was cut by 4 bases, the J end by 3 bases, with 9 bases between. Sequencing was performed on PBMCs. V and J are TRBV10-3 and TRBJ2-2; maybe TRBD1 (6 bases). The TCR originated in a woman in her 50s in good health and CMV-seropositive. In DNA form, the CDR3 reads TGTGCCATCAGTGGACAGGAGGACACCGGGGAGCTGTTTTTT. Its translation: CAISGQEDTGELFF.